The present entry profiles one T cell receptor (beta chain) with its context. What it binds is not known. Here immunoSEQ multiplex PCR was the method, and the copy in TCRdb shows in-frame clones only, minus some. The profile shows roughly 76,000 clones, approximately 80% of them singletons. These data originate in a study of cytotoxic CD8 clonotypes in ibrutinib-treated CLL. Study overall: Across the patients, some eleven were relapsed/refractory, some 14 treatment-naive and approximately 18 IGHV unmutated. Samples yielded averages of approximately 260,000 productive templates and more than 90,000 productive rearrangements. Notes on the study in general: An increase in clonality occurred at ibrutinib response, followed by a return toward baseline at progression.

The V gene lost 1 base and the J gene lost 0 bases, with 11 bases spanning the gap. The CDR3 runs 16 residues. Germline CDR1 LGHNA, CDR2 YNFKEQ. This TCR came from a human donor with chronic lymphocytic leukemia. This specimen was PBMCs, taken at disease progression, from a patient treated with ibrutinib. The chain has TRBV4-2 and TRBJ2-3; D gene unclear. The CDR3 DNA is TGTGCCAGCAGCCAAGGTTTCTTGAAGAGCACAGATACGCAGTATTTT. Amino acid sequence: CASSQGFLKSTDTQYF.